This T cell receptor beta chain was captured by sequencing in a study of radiotherapy plus CTLA-4 blockade in lung cancer. This clone was detected only once. Libraries were prepared by immunoSEQ multiplex PCR; TCRdb keeps only in-frame clonotypes and omits some of them. The sample holds 70,000 to 90,000 clones, roughly three quarters seen once. Material: peripheral blood, obtained from a patient treated with radiotherapy plus ipilimumab. The clonotype comes from a human donor with non-small cell lung cancer who had a complete response to radiotherapy plus ipilimumab.

The CDR3 is CASSYEKPNGYTF. CDR3 in DNA: TGTGCCAGCAGTTACGAAAAACCGAATGGCTACACCTTC. This chain uses TRBV6-6 with TRBJ1-2; D remains ambiguous. Trimming cost V 2 bases and J 6 bases, with 10 bases left between them. The CDR3 covers 13 residues. Germline V gene data show CDR1 as MNHNY and CDR2 as SVGAGI (reference sequence).